A selection of T cell receptor beta chains follows, all from one sample in a study of spatial heterogeneity in lung cancer. A single record per CDR3 protein comes from TCRdb applying MiXCR to the 5' RACE reads. The sample contains about 82,000 distinct CDR3 sequences, roughly 12% of which appear only once. This specimen was PBMCs, taken at surgery. These receptors were obtained from a male donor with early-stage non-small cell lung cancer. Each CDR3 is given with its conserved first and last residue. The order of the fields is V gene, J gene, CDR3 protein.

v_call: TRBV6-5; j_call: TRBJ2-5; cdr3_aa: CASTESGETQYF
v_call: TRBV29-1; j_call: TRBJ2-3; cdr3_aa: CSVWEGDTQYF
v_call: TRBV6-5; j_call: TRBJ2-1; cdr3_aa: CASSWTAYNEQFF
v_call: TRBV5-1; j_call: TRBJ2-5; cdr3_aa: CATREGQRGETQYF
v_call: TRBV18; j_call: TRBJ1-1; cdr3_aa: CASSPDRDRAEAFF
v_call: TRBV7-6; j_call: TRBJ2-7; cdr3_aa: CASSLATSGTYEQYF
v_call: TRBV6-6; j_call: TRBJ2-7; cdr3_aa: CASSARGTGLSREAYYEQYF
v_call: TRBV7-9; j_call: TRBJ1-6; cdr3_aa: CASSETEGANSPLHF
v_call: TRBV20-1; j_call: TRBJ2-5; cdr3_aa: CSARDGQAGETQYF
v_call: TRBV4-1; j_call: TRBJ1-4; cdr3_aa: CASSQEGTTNEKLFF
v_call: TRBV10-3; j_call: TRBJ1-2; cdr3_aa: CAISPSRETEDGYTF